The 32 T cell receptor beta chains below all came from one sample that was sequenced in a study of type 1 regulatory T cells. Their antigens are not known. In TCRdb, the reads were re-called with MiXCR into one record per CDR3 protein. This repertoire shows about 62,000 distinct CDR3 sequences, 55% to 65% found once; its top ten account for 1.8%. The sequencing sample was made of cultured non-Tr1 T cells, either the whole culture or a sorted T cell fraction (not recorded which). These receptors were taken from a human donor in good health.

This clonotype turned up a few times. This chain joins TRBV7-6 and TRBJ1-6; D may be TRBD1 (6 bases). This CDR3 has 13 amino acids. Trimming shortened V by 6 bases and J by 10 bases, and 13 bases separated the two germline ends. CDR1 is SGHVS and CDR2 is FNYEAQ in the germline V gene. As DNA, the CDR3 is TGTGCCAGCAGGGCAACAGGGAGATCACCCCTCCACTTT. Translated, it gives CASRATGRSPLHF.

This sequence joins TRBV12-3 or TRBV12-4 and TRBJ2-1; TRBD2 agrees at 8 bases. The CDR3 is 13 amino acids. Unmatched junction bases numbered 3, after V lost 5 bases and J lost 6 bases. CDR3 in DNA: TGTGCCAGCAGTCTAAGCGGGAGCAATGAGCAGTTCTTC. It codes for CASSLSGSNEQFF.

The chain joins TRBV7-8 to TRBJ1-6, with D hard to call. Germline V gene data show CDR1 as SGHVS and CDR2 as FQNEAQ. V shed 1 base and J shed 7 bases, with 11 bases lying between them. This CDR3 comprises 15 residues. CDR3 DNA: TGTGCCAGCAGCTTAGGAACAGTGGGGAATTCACCCCTCCACTTT. It is translated as CASSLGTVGNSPLHF.

This chain links TRBV7-2 with TRBJ2-3, with D unclear. The CDR3 contains 13 residues. The V end lost 1 base, the J end lost 4 bases, and 6 bases lay between the germline ends. The V gene's germline CDR1 is SGHTA and CDR2 FQGNSA. The CDR3 reads CASSLDRSDTQYF. The CDR3 DNA sequence: TGTGCCAGCAGCTTAGATCGGTCAGATACGCAGTATTTT.

The chain is built from TRBV7-9 and TRBJ1-1, with D possibly matching TRBD1 (6 bases). Germline V lookup: CDR1 SEHNR, CDR2 FQNEAQ (reference sequence). The CDR3 length is 12 residues. V shed 5 bases and J shed 11 bases, with 15 bases lying between them. Here the CDR3 DNA reads TGTGCCAGCAGCCAACCCAGGGGAGAGGCTTTCTTT. This encodes CASSQPRGEAFF.

The chain has TRBV5-8 and TRBJ1-2, with D maybe TRBD1 (6 bases). This CDR3 has 16 amino acids. With 4 bases removed from V and 5 bases from J, the gap between germline ends came to 21 bases. The germline gives CDR1 SGHTS, CDR2 YDEGEE. The CDR3, as DNA: TGTGCCAGCAGCCGGGGGGCTGAACAGGGTCCATATGGCTACACCTTC. Its translation is CASSRGAEQGPYGYTF.

This clonotype was counted ten times or more. The chain carries TRBV29-1 and TRBJ2-5; 9 bases agree with TRBD2. The junction had 5 bases not matched to a gene; V was cut back by 4 bases and J by 5 bases. CDR1 is SQVTM and CDR2 is ANQGSEA in the germline V gene. This CDR3 region has 13 residues. The CDR3 here is CSVVVLAGETQYF. CDR3 in DNA: TGCAGCGTTGTTGTCCTAGCGGGGGAGACCCAGTACTTC.

The chain joins TRBV19 to TRBJ2-7; 11 nucleotides line up with TRBD1. Unmatched junction bases numbered 3, after V lost 2 bases and J lost 3 bases. CDR3 size: 15 residues. Germline V gives CDR1 LNHDA, CDR2 SQIVND (reference sequence). Written as DNA, the CDR3 is TGTGCCAGTAGTATATCGGGGACAGGGGGCTACGAGCAGTACTTC. Its translation: CASSISGTGGYEQYF.

The chain uses TRBV29-1 and TRBJ2-3, with a weak D call TRBD2 (5 bases). The CDR3 has 11 amino acids. V shed 8 bases and J shed 4 bases, with 10 bases lying between them. Looked up from germline, CDR1 is SQVTM and CDR2 is ANQGSEA. The CDR3 DNA follows: TGCAGCACCGGGAAGGCAGATACGCAGTATTTT. It yields the protein CSTGKADTQYF.

V is TRBV6-1 and J is TRBJ2-1; weak D call: TRBD1 (5 bases). V was clipped by 7 bases and J by 7 bases, with 20 bases between them. Germline assignment: CDR1 MNHNS and CDR2 SASEGT. This CDR3 comprises 15 residues. The chain's CDR3 is CASTLTLTGRNEQFF. CDR3 DNA: TGTGCCAGCACTCTAACCTTAACAGGTAGGAATGAGCAGTTCTTC.

The rearrangement joins TRBV7-9 to TRBJ1-1; 8 bases are a match to TRBD1. Trimming cost V 6 bases and J 3 bases; bases outside gene matches: 9. CDR3 length equals 15 residues. Germline-derived CDR1 and CDR2 are SEHNR and FQNEAQ (reference sequence). CDR3 in DNA: TGTGCCAGCAGGGGCGTAACAGGGGGAGACACTGAAGCTTTCTTT. This sequence encodes CASRGVTGGDTEAFF.

In this sample, this clonotype turned up a few times. CDR3 in DNA: TGTGCCAGCAGTTTACGGGGAGCGAACACTGAAGCTTTCTTT. Its protein product is CASSLRGANTEAFF. The V and J genes are TRBV27 and TRBJ1-1, with D hard to call. This CDR3 is built from 14 residues. Trimming cost V 2 bases and J 1 base, with 8 bases left between them. Germline V gives CDR1 MNHEY, CDR2 SMNVEV (reference sequence).

This clonotype has a handful of counts. The chain has TRBV6-2 or TRBV6-3 and TRBJ2-3, with 8 bases fitting TRBD1. Trimming at V came to 0 bases and at J to 1 base, leaving 6 bases not matched to a gene. Germline CDR1 is MNHEY and CDR2 is SVGEGT. The CDR3 runs 17 residues. The CDR3 nucleotides are TGTGCCAGCAGTTACTCCGGACAGGGCTTTGGCACAGATACGCAGTATTTT. Encoded protein: CASSYSGQGFGTDTQYF.

This rearrangement joins TRBV28 to TRBJ2-7; 9 bases align to TRBD2. The V gene end was trimmed by 5 bases and the J gene end by 2 bases; junction bases not matched to a gene: 4. This CDR3 comprises 14 residues. Germline CDR1 MDHEN, CDR2 SYDVKM. In nucleotides, the CDR3 is TGTGCCAGCAGTAATAGCGGGAGCGCCTACGAGCAGTACTTC. It codes for CASSNSGSAYEQYF.

The V call is TRBV3-1, the J call TRBJ1-1; D gene ambiguous. Trimming left V 7 bases short and J 1 base short, with 13 bases between. The CDR3 consists of 14 residues. CDR1 is LGHDT and CDR2 is YNNKEL in the germline V gene (reference sequence). The CDR3 sequence: CASNLGFANTEAFF. CDR3 nucleotide sequence: TGTGCCAGCAACCTAGGGTTTGCGAACACTGAAGCTTTCTTT.

V gene TRBV18 combines with J gene TRBJ1-1, with D possibly TRBD1 on 5 matching bases. Germline V lookup: CDR1 KGHSH, CDR2 LQKENI. The length of the CDR3 is 14 residues. Trimming took off 0 bases at V and 12 bases at J, with 17 bases between the two ends. The CDR3 coding sequence is TGTGCCAGCTCACCACCGTCAGGGTCCAGCCCTACTTTCTTT. It codes for CASSPPSGSSPTFF.

The genes are TRBV7-6 and TRBJ1-1; D call uncertain. Trimming cost V 5 bases and J 0 bases, with 10 bases left between them. The CDR3 runs to 14 residues. The V gene's germline CDR1 is SGHVS and CDR2 FNYEAQ. The CDR3 region is CASSPSLLNTEAFF. CDR3 nucleotide sequence: TGTGCCAGCAGCCCCAGCTTACTGAACACTGAAGCTTTCTTT. Supplemented by reference TRBV7-6 and TRBJ1-1, the full variable domain reads GAGVSQSPRYKVTKRGQDVALRCDPISGHVSLYWYRQALGQGPEFLTYFNYEAQQDKSGLPNDRFSAERPEGSISTLTIQRTEQRDSAMYRCASSPSLLNTEAFFGQGTRLTVV.

The rearrangement joins TRBV7-7 to TRBJ2-5, with unresolved D. This CDR3 spans 14 amino acids. The germline CDR1 and CDR2 sequences are SSHAT and FNYEAQ (reference sequence). Trimming removed 5 bases from V and 2 bases from J, with 12 bases in between. The CDR3 DNA reads TGTGCCAGCAGCCCCGAGGTGTCGCAAGAGACCCAGTACTTC. Protein sequence: CASSPEVSQETQYF.

V gene TRBV3-1 combines with J gene TRBJ1-2; perhaps TRBD1 as D (5 bases). This CDR3 has 15 amino acids. Germline V gives CDR1 LGHDT, CDR2 YNNKEL (reference sequence). The V and J ends lost 4 bases and 6 bases respectively, with 18 bases between them. CDR3 DNA: TGTGCCAGCAGCCCCCTGGAGGGGCGGGGAAATGGCTACACCTTC. Encoded protein: CASSPLEGRGNGYTF.

This clonotype came up a few times. The CDR3 coding sequence is TGTGCCAGCAGCCCGACGGGCTATGAGCAGTTCTTC. This codes for CASSPTGYEQFF. The chain joins TRBV7-2 to TRBJ2-1, with no clear D. There are 12 residues in the CDR3. The ends were cut back, 5 bases at V and 8 bases at J, with 10 bases in the middle. Per germline, CDR1 SGHTA and CDR2 FQGNSA. The full variable domain, in which reference TRBV7-2 and TRBJ2-1 provide the parts outside the CDR3, is GAGVSQSPSNKVTEKGKDVELRCDPISGHTALYWYRQSLGQGLEFLIYFQGNSAPDKSGLPSDRFSAERTGGSVSTLTIQRTQQEDSAVYLCASSPTGYEQFFGPGTRLTVL.

This chain uses TRBV4-3 with TRBJ2-1; the match to TRBD2 covers 12 bases. The CDR3 has 15 residues. V shed 1 base, J shed 9 bases, and the junction held 4 bases outside the gene matches. CDR1 and CDR2 from the germline V gene are LGHNA and YSLEER. This chain's CDR3 is CASSQGLAGVGEQFF. Here the CDR3 DNA reads TGCGCCAGCAGCCAAGGACTAGCGGGAGTAGGTGAGCAGTTCTTC.

The chain has TRBV6-2 or TRBV6-3 and TRBJ2-2; the D is unclear. Germline CDR1 and CDR2: MNHEY and SVGEGT. V was cut by 1 base and J by 5 bases, with 5 bases left in between. This CDR3 has 13 amino acids. The CDR3 loop reads CASSYWDTGELFF. The CDR3 DNA reads TGTGCCAGCAGTTACTGGGATACCGGGGAGCTGTTTTTT.

This chain joins TRBV7-8 and TRBJ2-1, with 8 bases fitting TRBD2. The germline V gene has CDR1 SGHVS and CDR2 FQNEAQ. V lost 7 bases to trimming and J lost 4 bases; unmatched junction nucleotides: 15. CDR3 size: 17 residues. CDR3 protein: CASNQPLAVKVYNEQFF. For the CDR3, the DNA is TGTGCCAGCAACCAACCACTAGCGGTCAAAGTATACAATGAGCAGTTCTTC.

The rearrangement links TRBV5-4 to TRBJ1-1; TRBD1 matches at 7 bases. Germline CDR1 is SGHNT and CDR2 is YYREEE (reference sequence). The V segment lost 4 bases and the J segment 1 base; nucleotides outside the gene matches: 7. The CDR3 sequence is 15 residues long. This CDR3 is CASSTGGQKNTEAFF. DNA of the CDR3: TGTGCCAGCAGCACCGGGGGACAGAAGAACACTGAAGCTTTCTTT. Using reference TRBV5-4 and TRBJ1-1 for the parts outside the CDR3, the full variable domain is ETGVTQSPTHLIKTRGQQVTLRCSSQSGHNTVSWYQQALGQGPQFIFQYYREEENGRGNFPPRFSGLQFPNYSSELNVNALELDDSALYLCASSTGGQKNTEAFFGQGTRLTVV.

The V call is TRBV9, the J call TRBJ2-6; D not certain. V lost 4 bases and J 4 bases, leaving 12 bases between the germline ends. The CDR3 totals 15 residues. The germline V gene encodes CDR1 SGDLS and CDR2 YYNGEE. CDR3 coding DNA: TGTGCCAGCAGCCGGATCGGTCTCGGGGCCAACGTCCTGACTTTC. Translation gives CASSRIGLGANVLTF.

This chain joins TRBV5-1 and TRBJ2-5; D uncertain. Trimming pared 0 bases from V and 3 bases from J, leaving 12 bases between. The CDR3 extends over 15 amino acids. CDR1 and CDR2 from the germline V gene are SGHRS and YFSETQ. For the CDR3, the DNA is TGCGCCAGCAGCTTGGCCGGTTCTAGTGAAGAGACCCAGTACTTC. Its translation: CASSLAGSSEETQYF.

The chain is built from TRBV20-1 and TRBJ1-6; D is possibly TRBD1 (5 bases). Between the trimmed V and J ends, which lost 3 bases and 8 bases, there was a span of 14 bases. The length of the CDR3 is 14 residues. Germline assignment: CDR1 DFQATT and CDR2 SNEGSKA (reference sequence). CDR3 residues: CSASGTGVDSPLHF. In nucleotides, the CDR3 is TGCAGTGCTAGTGGTACAGGAGTAGATTCACCCCTCCACTTT.

The chain uses TRBV19 and TRBJ1-1; 8 nucleotides line up with TRBD1. Trimming took 9 bases from V and 3 from J; bases not matched to a gene: 6. Germline CDR1 is LNHDA and CDR2 is SQIVND (reference sequence). The CDR3 runs to 13 residues. The CDR3 region is CASLDRDHTEAFF. CDR3 nucleotides: TGTGCCAGCCTGGACAGGGACCACACTGAAGCTTTCTTT.

The chain employs TRBV7-8 and TRBJ1-3; the match to TRBD1 covers 8 bases. J was trimmed by 11 bases and V by 4 bases; bases with no gene match: 7. The CDR3 is 13 amino acids. Germline V CDR1 and CDR2: SGHVS, FQNEAQ. The CDR3 nucleotides are TGTGCCAGCAGCTCCAGGGGGCTTAGCGCCATATATTTT. Protein sequence: CASSSRGLSAIYF. Looking up the rest from reference TRBV7-8 and TRBJ1-3 gives the full variable domain: GAGVSQSPRYKVAKRGQDVALRCDPISGHVSLFWYQQALGQGPEFLTYFQNEAQLDKSGLPSDRFFAERPEGSVSTLKIQRTQQEDSAVYLCASSSRGLSAIYFGEGSWLTVV.

This clonotype was seen a handful of times. V and J are TRBV28 and TRBJ2-1, with TRBD2 matching 11 bases. CDR3 length: 15 residues. Germline CDR1 is MDHEN and CDR2 is SYDVKM. Trimming at V came to 6 bases and at J to 6 bases, leaving 7 bases not matched to a gene. In DNA, the CDR3 is TGTGCCAGCAGCGAAACTAGCGGGAGAGGCAATGAGCAGTTCTTC. Protein sequence: CASSETSGRGNEQFF.

In DNA form, the CDR3 reads TGTGCCAGCAGTTGGGACAGCAATCAGCCCCAGCATTTT. Translation: CASSWDSNQPQHF. This chain uses TRBV25-1 with TRBJ1-5; D might be TRBD1 (5 bases). The CDR3 is 13 residues long. Trimming pared 5 bases from V and 1 base from J, leaving 6 bases between. Germline V gene lookup returns CDR1 MGHDK and CDR2 SYGVNS.

The gene calls are TRBV2 and TRBJ2-7; TRBD1 agrees at 8 bases. CDR1 is SNHLY and CDR2 is FYNNEI in the germline V gene. The CDR3 runs to 15 residues. J was trimmed by 2 bases and V by 0 bases; bases with no gene match: 3. The CDR3 sequence: CASSEADRATYEQYF. The CDR3 coding sequence is TGTGCCAGCAGTGAAGCGGACAGGGCTACCTACGAGCAGTACTTC.